These 6 T cell receptor beta chains were all obtained from the same sample, sequenced in a study of cytomegalovirus exposure and HLA in healthy donors. The PCR was carried out with 60 Vbeta primers and 13 Jbeta primers. The protocol was immunoSEQ multiplex PCR, while the TCRdb copy is restricted to in-frame clones and leaves out a portion. The sample lists roughly 120,000 clones, over 65% seen once, with 1% to 1.5% in the top ten. Sample: PBMCs. These receptors all stem from a woman in her 30s in good health and CMV-seronegative.

The chain links TRBV19 to TRBJ2-5, with a tentative D call TRBD2 (5 bases). Trimming cost V 1 base and J 5 bases, with 8 bases left between them. Germline V gene sequence: CDR1 LNHDA, CDR2 SQIVND (reference sequence). This CDR3 has 13 amino acids. CDR3 sequence (DNA): TGTGCCAGTAGTATAGTTAGCGCGGAGACCCAGTACTTC. Encoded protein: CASSIVSAETQYF.

This clone was picked up one time. The chain is built from TRBV28 and TRBJ1-2; TRBD1 aligns across 7 bases. The CDR3 runs 15 residues. The germline CDR1 and CDR2 sequences are MDHEN and SYDVKM. V was clipped by 3 bases and J by 4 bases; unmatched bases: 8. The CDR3 loop reads CASSFSTGNVYGYTF. The CDR3 bases are TGTGCCAGCAGTTTTTCGACAGGGAATGTCTATGGCTACACCTTC.

The chain employs TRBV6-1 and TRBJ2-7, with 9 bases identical to TRBD2. Germline lookup yields CDR1 MNHNS and CDR2 SASEGT. The ends lost 8 bases at V and 6 bases at J; junction bases unmatched: 5. The CDR3 length is 12 residues. CDR3 sequence (DNA): TGTGCCAGCTCTAGCGGGATTACCGAGCAGTACTTC. This gives the protein CASSSGITEQYF.

The chain has TRBV6-4 and TRBJ2-3, with 9 bases matching TRBD2. The germline V gene encodes CDR1 MRHNA and CDR2 SNTAGT. V lost 0 bases and J lost 0; bases outside the gene matches: 10. There are 19 residues in the CDR3. The CDR3 reads CASSDSMGAGGPSTDTQYF. The CDR3 nucleotides are TGTGCCAGCAGTGACTCGATGGGAGCGGGGGGCCCCAGCACAGATACGCAGTATTTT.

This chain connects TRBV19 to TRBJ1-4; the match to TRBD1 covers 9 bases. The germline V gene has CDR1 LNHDA and CDR2 SQIVND (reference sequence). The V and J ends lost 9 bases and 8 bases, in that order; junction bases with no gene match: 13. This CDR3 spans 15 amino acids. CDR3 DNA sequence: TGTGCCAGCACAGAGCCGGGACAGGGCTTCGAAAAACTGTTTTTT. It yields the protein CASTEPGQGFEKLFF.

The rearrangement joins TRBV4-3 to TRBJ2-7; D perhaps matches TRBD1 (5 bases). With 4 bases removed from V and 7 bases from J, the gap between germline ends came to 11 bases. The germline V gene has CDR1 LGHNA and CDR2 YSLEER. The length of the CDR3 is 12 residues. The chain's CDR3 is CASSLAQGEQYF. CDR3 coding DNA: TGCGCCAGCAGCCTGGCTCAGGGAGAGCAGTACTTC.